This TCR beta chain was sequenced in a study of T cells expressing NK-cell markers. No DNA is given; TCRdb re-called the 5' RACE reads and lists each CDR3 protein once. This repertoire includes 550,000 to 600,000 distinct CDR3 sequences. Sequenced: blood T cells: a sorted CD56 or NKG2C T cell subset, CD4+ or CD8+ T cells, or bulk PBMC T cells (not recorded which). The TCR originated in a man between 18 and 29 years old in good health.

CDR3 loop: CASSQWAGDYEQYF. The chain combines TRBV3-1 with TRBJ2-7; TCRdb names TRBD1, which stays unverified in the absence of DNA. The CDR3 covers 14 residues. CDR1 and CDR2 from the germline V gene are LGHDT and YNNKEL (reference sequence).